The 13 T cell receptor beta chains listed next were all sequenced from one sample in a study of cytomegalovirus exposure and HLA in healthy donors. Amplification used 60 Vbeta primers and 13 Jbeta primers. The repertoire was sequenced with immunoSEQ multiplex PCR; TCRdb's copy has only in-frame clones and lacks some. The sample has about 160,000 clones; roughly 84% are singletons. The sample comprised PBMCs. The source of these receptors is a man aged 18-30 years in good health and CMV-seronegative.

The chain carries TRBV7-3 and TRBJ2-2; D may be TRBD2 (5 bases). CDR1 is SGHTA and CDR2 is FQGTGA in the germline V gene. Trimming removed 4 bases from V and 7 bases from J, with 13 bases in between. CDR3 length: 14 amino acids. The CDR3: CASSSRPEGGELFF. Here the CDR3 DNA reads TGTGCCAGCAGCTCCCGACCCGAGGGCGGGGAGCTGTTTTTT.

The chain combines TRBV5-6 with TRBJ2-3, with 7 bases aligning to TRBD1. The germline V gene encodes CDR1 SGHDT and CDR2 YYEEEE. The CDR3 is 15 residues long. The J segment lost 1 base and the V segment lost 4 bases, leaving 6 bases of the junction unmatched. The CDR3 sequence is CASSIRTGGTDTQYF. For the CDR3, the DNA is TGTGCCAGCAGCATCAGAACAGGGGGCACAGATACGCAGTATTTT.

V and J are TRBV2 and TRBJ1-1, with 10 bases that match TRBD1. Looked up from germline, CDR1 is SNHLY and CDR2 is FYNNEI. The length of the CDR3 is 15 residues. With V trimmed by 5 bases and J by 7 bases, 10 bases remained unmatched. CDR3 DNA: TGTGCCAGCAGTCCCTCTAGACAGGGGGCTGGTGAAGCTTTCTTT. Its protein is CASSPSRQGAGEAFF.

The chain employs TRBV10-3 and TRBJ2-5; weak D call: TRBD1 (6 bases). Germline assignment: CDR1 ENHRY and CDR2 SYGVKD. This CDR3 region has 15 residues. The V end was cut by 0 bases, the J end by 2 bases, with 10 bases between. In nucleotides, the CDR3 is TGTGCCATCAGTGAGTCAAGGACAGCGCAAGAGACCCAGTACTTC. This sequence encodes CAISESRTAQETQYF.

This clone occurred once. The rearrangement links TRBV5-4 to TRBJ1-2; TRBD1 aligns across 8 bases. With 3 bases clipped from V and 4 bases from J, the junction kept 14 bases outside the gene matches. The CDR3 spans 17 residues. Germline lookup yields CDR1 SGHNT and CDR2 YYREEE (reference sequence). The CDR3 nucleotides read TGTGCCAGCAGCTCCTCCTACCTGGACAGGGCCAGCTATGGCTACACCTTC. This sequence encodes CASSSSYLDRASYGYTF.

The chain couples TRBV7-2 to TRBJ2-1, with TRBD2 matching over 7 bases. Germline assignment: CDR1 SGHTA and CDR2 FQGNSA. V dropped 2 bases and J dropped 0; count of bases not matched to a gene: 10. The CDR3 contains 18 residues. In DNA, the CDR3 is TGTGCCAGCAGCTTATGGCCCGCTAGCGGCAGCTCCTACAATGAGCAGTTCTTC. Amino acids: CASSLWPASGSSYNEQFF.

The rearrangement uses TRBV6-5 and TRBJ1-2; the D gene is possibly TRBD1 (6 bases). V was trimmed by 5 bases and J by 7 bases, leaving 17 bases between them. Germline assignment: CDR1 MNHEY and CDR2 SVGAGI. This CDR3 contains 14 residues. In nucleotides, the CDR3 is TGTGCCAGCAGTCGGGACACCCCGACGGGTGGCTACACCTTC. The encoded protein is CASSRDTPTGGYTF.

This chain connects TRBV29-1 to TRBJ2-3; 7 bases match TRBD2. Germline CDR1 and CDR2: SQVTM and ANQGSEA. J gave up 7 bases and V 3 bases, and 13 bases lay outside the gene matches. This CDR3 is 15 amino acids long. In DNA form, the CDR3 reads TGCAGCGTTGAGTTGGCGCCAGCGGGGCAAAATACGCAGTATTTT. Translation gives CSVELAPAGQNTQYF.

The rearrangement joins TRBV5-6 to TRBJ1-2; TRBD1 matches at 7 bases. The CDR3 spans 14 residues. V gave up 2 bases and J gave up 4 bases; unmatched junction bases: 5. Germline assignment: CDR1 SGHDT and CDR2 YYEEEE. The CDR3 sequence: CASSFRDRPYGYTF. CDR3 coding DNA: TGTGCCAGCAGCTTCCGGGACAGACCCTATGGCTACACCTTC.

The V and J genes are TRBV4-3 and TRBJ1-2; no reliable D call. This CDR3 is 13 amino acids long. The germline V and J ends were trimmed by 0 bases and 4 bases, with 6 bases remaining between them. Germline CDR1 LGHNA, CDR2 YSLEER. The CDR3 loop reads CASSQDLVYGYTF. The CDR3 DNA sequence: TGCGCCAGCAGCCAAGATCTTGTCTATGGCTACACCTTC.

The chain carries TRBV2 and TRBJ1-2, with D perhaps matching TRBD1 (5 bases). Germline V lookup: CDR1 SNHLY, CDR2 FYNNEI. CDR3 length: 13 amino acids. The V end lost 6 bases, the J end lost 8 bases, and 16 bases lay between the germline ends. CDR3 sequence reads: CASRRQTVGGYTF. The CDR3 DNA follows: TGTGCCAGCAGGAGACAGACCGTAGGCGGCTACACCTTC.

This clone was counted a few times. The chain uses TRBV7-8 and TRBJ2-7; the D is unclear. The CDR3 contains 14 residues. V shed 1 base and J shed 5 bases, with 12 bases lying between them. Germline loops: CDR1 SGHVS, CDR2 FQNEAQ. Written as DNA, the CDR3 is TGTGCCAGCAGCTTAGATATTATCGGTAACGAGCAGTACTTC. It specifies CASSLDIIGNEQYF.

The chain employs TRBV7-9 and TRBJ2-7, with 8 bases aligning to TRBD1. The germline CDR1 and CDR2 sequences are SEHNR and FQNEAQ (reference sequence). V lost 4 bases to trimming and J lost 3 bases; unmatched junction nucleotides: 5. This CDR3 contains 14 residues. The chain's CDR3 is CASSSRDRFYEQYF. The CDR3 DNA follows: TGTGCCAGCAGCTCGCGGGACAGGTTCTACGAGCAGTACTTC.